The next 19 T cell receptor beta chains were all read from a single sample in a study of tumor-infiltrating lymphocytes in primary liver carcinoma. Unsorted whole blood yielded blood RNA, and germline DNA was extracted as well. TCR beta cDNA was made from 450 to 600 ng total RNA with a constant-region primer. Three nested multiplex PCR rounds, a slightly modified ARM-PCR, produced the libraries for TCR beta. A C-beta reverse primer was combined with TRBV1-TRBV30 forward primers in the first two PCR rounds, and each round had about 10 cycles. In TCRdb, the multiplex PCR reads were re-called with MiXCR into one record per CDR3 protein. There are some 190,000 distinct CDR3 sequences in the sample; over 50% occur only once, and approximately 68% lies in the top ten. The sequencing sample was made of peripheral blood. The receptors originated from a man aged 40-55 years with primary liver carcinoma and hepatitis B virus infection.

Here the CDR3 reads CASSRLAGGIGTQYF. The CDR3 nucleotides are TGTGCCAGCAGTCGACTAGCGGGAGGCATAGGTACGCAGTATTTT. The chain employs TRBV12-3 or TRBV12-4 and TRBJ2-3; 13 bases are shared with TRBD2. This CDR3 is 15 amino acids long. V lost 5 bases to trimming and J lost 8 bases; unmatched junction nucleotides: 7.

With respect to this clonotype: Since no conserved phenylalanine or tryptophan closes the CDR3, a read error is the likely cause. The V and J genes are TRBV11-2 and TRBJ2-1, with D possibly being TRBD2 (6 bases). The V gene's germline CDR1 is SGHAT and CDR2 FQNNGV. Trimming stripped 7 bases from V and 9 bases from J, with 25 bases between. This CDR3 comprises 16 residues. CDR3 region: CASNLDIGLSMGEQFL. The CDR3 DNA sequence: TGTGCCAGCAACCTGGATATCGGACTATCCATGGGTGAGCAGTTCCTC.

In its sample, this clonotype was seen a few times. The rearrangement uses TRBV6-6 and TRBJ2-1; tentative D call: TRBD1 (5 bases). The CDR3 covers 12 residues. Germline-derived CDR1 and CDR2 are MNHNY and SVGAGI (reference sequence). Trimming cost V 5 bases and J 9 bases, with 11 bases left between them. CDR3 loop: CASSLQGSEQFF. For the CDR3, the DNA is TGTGCCAGCAGTCTGCAGGGTAGTGAGCAGTTCTTC.

About this clonotype: One end of the junction fails to match germline, which may point to a read error. The rearrangement links TRBV6-1 to TRBJ2-7, with TRBD2 as a possible D gene (6 bases). The germline V gene has CDR1 MNHNS and CDR2 SASEGT. CDR3 length: 15 amino acids. The CDR3 reads CANSEELNGGHEQYF. In DNA, the CDR3 is TGTGCCAACAGTGAAGAATTGAACGGGGGTCACGAGCAGTACTTC.

The J gene is TRBJ2-7, the V gene TRBV12-3 or TRBV12-4; D is tentatively TRBD1 or TRBD2 (5 bases each). The CDR3 length is 14 residues. Trimming took 4 bases from V and 2 from J, leaving 12 bases between them. CDR3 in amino acids: CASSSLGGAYEQYF. The CDR3 bases are TGTGCCAGCAGTTCCCTTGGGGGTGCCTACGAGCAGTACTTC.

A note on this clonotype: One junction end disagrees with the germline gene, perhaps due to a read error. The rearrangement links TRBV14 to TRBJ2-1; 7 bases line up with TRBD2. The CDR3 loop spans 14 amino acids. Germline CDR1 SGHDN, CDR2 FVKESK. The CDR3 DNA follows: TGTGCCAGCAGCCAAGATATGGGGGGGACTGAGCACTTCTTC. Protein sequence: CASSQDMGGTEHFF. Together with reference TRBV14 and TRBJ2-1, the CDR3 gives the full variable domain: EAGVTQFPSHSVIEKGQTVTLRCDPISGHDNLYWYRRVMGKEIKFLLHFVKESKQDESGMPNNRFLAERTGGTYSTLKVQPAELEDSGVYFCASSQDMGGTEHFFGPGTRLTVL.

As concerns this clonotype: One end of the junction varies from germline; a read error may be responsible. The CDR3 region is CACSHEPGQQNTEAFF. DNA for the CDR3: TGTGCCTGCAGCCACGAACCGGGACAGCAGAACACTGAAGCTTTCTTT. The chain has TRBV4-2 and TRBJ1-1, with 7 bases aligning to TRBD1. The germline gives CDR1 LGHNA, CDR2 YNFKEQ. The CDR3 runs 16 residues.

V usage is TRBV4-1 and J usage is TRBJ2-1, with D tentatively TRBD2 (7 bases). V lost 3 bases to trimming and J lost 3 bases, with 18 bases between them. This CDR3 contains 17 residues. From germline, CDR1 is MGHRA and CDR2 YSYEKL. CDR3 in DNA: TGCGCCAGCAGCCAGGGGGGGCTAGCGCCTCTCTACAATGAGCAGTTCTTC. Translation: CASSQGGLAPLYNEQFF.

With regard to this clonotype: One junction end does not reproduce the germline sequence, and a read error may be involved. The gene calls are TRBV6-5 and TRBJ2-3; D ambiguous. The J call may be wrong; the DNA end is better matched by TRBJ1-5. The CDR3 covers 8 residues. CDR1 is MNHEY, CDR2 SVGAGI, per germline. The CDR3 sequence is CVSVTQHF. DNA of the CDR3: TGTGTCAGCGTCACGCAGCATTTT.

Ten or more counts support this clonotype. The J gene is TRBJ2-5, the V gene TRBV4-1, with 8 bases identical to TRBD1. Germline assignment: CDR1 MGHRA and CDR2 YSYEKL. V shed 0 bases, J shed 5 bases, and the junction held 11 bases outside the gene matches. The CDR3 consists of 17 residues. This chain's CDR3 is CASSQDGVQGAHETQYF. The CDR3 nucleotides are TGCGCCAGCAGCCAAGATGGCGTTCAGGGGGCGCACGAGACCCAGTACTTC.

The CDR3 DNA is TGTGCCAGCAGTTCGGGACAGGAACAAGGGCCCCAGCATTTT. It encodes CASSSGQEQGPQHF. The V and J genes are TRBV12-3 or TRBV12-4 and TRBJ1-5; 8 nucleotides agree with TRBD1. CDR3 size: 14 residues. The junction had 8 bases not matched to a gene; V was cut back by 4 bases and J by 9 bases.

Notes on this clonotype: Given a much more abundant clone one base away, this may be a read error. The genes are TRBV11-1 and TRBJ2-2; D might be TRBD1 (6 bases). Per the germline V gene, CDR1 is SGHAT and CDR2 is FQDESV (reference sequence). The CDR3 extends over 16 amino acids. CDR3 amino acids: CASSLAPVWDTGELLF. In nucleotides, the CDR3 is TGTGCCAGCAGCTTAGCGCCAGTATGGGACACCGGGGAGCTGTTGTTT.

The gene calls are TRBV6-1 and TRBJ2-1; D unclear. The CDR3 length is 12 residues. Germline V gene sequence: CDR1 MNHNS, CDR2 SASEGT. V lost 7 bases to trimming and J lost 8 bases, with 12 bases between them. The CDR3 reads CASTLGRDEQFF. The CDR3 DNA reads as TGTGCCAGCACCCTAGGCCGCGATGAGCAGTTCTTC.

This clonotype has only a few counts. A read error may be the cause here, since a much bigger clone is one base away. The chain is built from TRBV11-2 and TRBJ2-7, with TRBD2 as a possible D gene (7 bases). The V gene lost 5 bases and the J gene lost 2 bases, with 16 bases spanning the gap. The CDR3 consists of 15 residues. Germline V gene sequence: CDR1 SGHAT, CDR2 FQNNGV. The CDR3, as DNA: TGTGCCAGCAGCCCCCGGGGGGCGAGCCCCTACGAGCAGTACTTC. This codes for CASSPRGASPYEQYF.

The table lists this clonotype with many counts. The chain uses TRBV4-1 and TRBJ2-1; 11 nucleotides line up with TRBD2. CDR3 size: 16 residues. In germline, CDR1 is MGHRA, CDR2 YSYEKL. Germline trimming cut 2 bases from V and 5 bases from J; bases unmatched to any gene: 5. This CDR3 is CASSQSGTSGDNEQFF. As DNA, the CDR3 is TGCGCCAGCAGCCAATCCGGGACTAGCGGTGACAATGAGCAGTTCTTC.

Points on this clonotype: One junction end disagrees with the germline gene, perhaps due to a read error. This chain connects TRBV7-8 to TRBJ2-3; D possibly matches TRBD1 or TRBD2 (5 bases each). CDR3 length: 17 amino acids. The V gene's germline CDR1 is SGHVS and CDR2 FQNEAQ. The CDR3 sequence: CVSSLGSSPGSTDKQYF. The CDR3 nucleotides read TGTGTCAGCAGCTTAGGTTCTAGCCCAGGGAGCACAGATAAGCAGTATTTT.

The chain joins TRBV5-1 to TRBJ2-7, with D possibly called TRBD1 or TRBD2 (5 bases each). In germline, CDR1 is SGHRS, CDR2 YFSETQ. Deletions cut 3 bases from V and 0 bases from J, with 13 bases between. This CDR3 region has 15 residues. The CDR3 nucleotides read TGCGCCAGCAGCTGGGGGACGGGCCTCTCCTACGAGCAGTACTTC. It encodes CASSWGTGLSYEQYF.

The genes are TRBV11-1 and TRBJ2-7, with 7 nucleotides matching TRBD2. The germline V gene encodes CDR1 SGHAT and CDR2 FQDESV (reference sequence). CDR3 size: 12 residues. The V gene end was trimmed by 0 bases and the J gene end by 13 bases; junction bases not matched to a gene: 6. The CDR3, as DNA: TGTGCCAGCAGCTTAGCCGCGGGGGATCAATACTTC. Encoded protein: CASSLAAGDQYF.

Details on this clonotype: Given a much more abundant clone one base away, this may be a read error. Since the CDR3 does not end with the conserved phenylalanine or tryptophan, this likely comes from a read error. V and J are TRBV11-2 and TRBJ2-7, with D perhaps matching TRBD1 (6 bases). V was shortened by 2 bases and J by 5 bases, with 10 bases between the two germline ends. The CDR3 sequence is 13 residues long. Per the germline V gene, CDR1 is SGHAT and CDR2 is FQNNGV. The CDR3 bases are TGTGCCAGCAGCTTAACAGGGTGGAACGAGCAGTACCTC. Its protein is CASSLTGWNEQYL.